These T cell receptor beta chains were read from a single sample in a study of T cell changes during pregnancy in multiple sclerosis. Profiling relied on immunoSEQ multiplex PCR, and the TCRdb table lists in-frame clones only, not all of them. The table lists 90,000 to 130,000 clones, around 90% of them singletons. The specimen comprised peripheral blood, sampled in the third trimester of pregnancy. Every receptor here comes from a female donor with multiple sclerosis, enrolled in a pregnancy study. The CDR3 runs from the conserved cysteine through the conserved F or W. D genes are given only for firm matches. The size entry is marked missing in some rows and otherwise reads once, few, many or a size class.

TRBV6-1	NA	NA	TRBJ2-5	TGTGCCAGCAGTGAATCCCCAGGTACTCAAGAGACCCAGTACTTC	CASSESPGTQETQYF
TRBV9	TRBD1	once	TRBJ2-3	TGTGCCAGCAGTGCGTACATGGGACAGGGCACAGATACGCAGTATTTT	CASSAYMGQGTDTQYF
TRBV30	NA	once	TRBJ2-3	TGTGCCTGGAGAAGGCCTGGAGGGACAGATACGCAGTATTTT	CAWRRPGGTDTQYF
TRBV21-1	NA	NA	TRBJ1-1	TGTGCCAGCAGCAAAGTGAAAGGGGGGAACACTGAAGCTTTCTTT	CASSKVKGGNTEAFF
TRBV27	TRBD2	NA	TRBJ2-3	TGTGCCAGCAGTCTAATTGGTAGCGGGAGTACAGATACGCAGTATTTT	CASSLIGSGSTDTQYF
TRBV9	NA	NA	TRBJ2-2	TGTGCCAGCAGCGTAGGGGCTTCGAACACCGGGGAGCTGTTTTTT	CASSVGASNTGELFF
TRBV28	TRBD2	NA	TRBJ2-1	TGTGCCAGCAGTTTTAGCGGGAGAACAAACAATGAGCAGTTCTTC	CASSFSGRTNNEQFF
TRBV19	TRBD1	NA	TRBJ1-1	TGTGCCAGTAGTAGACAGGGAAACACTGAAGCTTTCTTT	CASSRQGNTEAFF
TRBV27	NA	NA	TRBJ1-1	TGTGCCAGCAGTCCCTCCCCGGTAGGGGAGGACCCTGAAGCTTTCTTT	CASSPSPVGEDPEAFF
TRBV7-6	TRBD1	NA	TRBJ1-2	TGTGCCAGCAGCCCCCAGGGGACAGGGGGCTATGGCTACACCTTC	CASSPQGTGGYGYTF
TRBV7-9	NA	NA	TRBJ1-4	TGTGCCAGCAGCTCCCTAGTTGCAACTAATGAAAAACTGTTTTTT	CASSSLVATNEKLFF
TRBV6-4	NA	NA	TRBJ1-1	TGTGCCAGCAGTGAATTGGTTCAGGAAAGACCTAACACTGAAGCTTTCTTT	CASSELVQERPNTEAFF
TRBV5-1	NA	NA	TRBJ1-4	TGCGCCAGCGGCGAAGGGAGGTACGCTAATGAAAAACTGTTTTTT	CASGEGRYANEKLFF
TRBV7-2	TRBD1	once	TRBJ2-3	TGTGCCAGCAGCCCGCAGACAGGGAAAGATACGCAGTATTTT	CASSPQTGKDTQYF
TRBV4-2	TRBD2	NA	TRBJ2-3	TGTGCCAGCAGCCAAGTTGCGGGGGGGGATACGCAGTATTTT	CASSQVAGGDTQYF
TRBV9	TRBD1	NA	TRBJ2-7	TGTGCCAGCAGCGTCGGGACAGGGACTTCCTACGAGCAGTACTTC	CASSVGTGTSYEQYF
TRBV19	TRBD2	NA	TRBJ2-7	TGTGCCAGTAGTATCAGCGGGGGGCCCTCCTACGAGCAGTACTTC	CASSISGGPSYEQYF
TRBV5-1	TRBD1	NA	TRBJ1-2	TGCGCCAGCAGTTCTGCAGGGAGAGGGACAGATGGCTACACCTTC	CASSSAGRGTDGYTF
TRBV6-6	NA	NA	TRBJ1-1	TGTGCCAGCAGTTACGGAGGGGAAGCTTTCTTT	CASSYGGEAFF
TRBV9	TRBD1	NA	TRBJ2-7	TGTGCCAGCAGCGTAGGAGGGGGCTTAGGCAACGAGCAGTACTTC	CASSVGGGLGNEQYF
TRBV5-1	TRBD1	NA	TRBJ1-6	TGCGCCAGCAGCTTGGCCGCGACAGGGGAGTCACCCCTCCACTTT	CASSLAATGESPLHF
TRBV27	NA	NA	TRBJ1-1	TGTGCCAGCAGTTTAGGATTCCAGGCCCGTAAGACTGAAGCTTTCTTT	CASSLGFQARKTEAFF
TRBV10-3	NA	NA	TRBJ2-5	TGTGCCTCACAGGGAGTGGGAGAGACCCAGTACTTC	CASQGVGETQYF
TRBV5-4	TRBD2	NA	TRBJ2-7	TGTGCCAGCAGCTTGGGGGGGGGTCTAGCGGGAGCTTACGAGCAGTACTTC	CASSLGGGLAGAYEQYF
TRBV5-1	NA	NA	TRBJ2-3	TGCGCCAGCAGCTTGGACGGGGTAAGCACAGATACGCAGTATTTT	CASSLDGVSTDTQYF
TRBV5-1	TRBD1	NA	TRBJ1-2	TGCGCCAGCAGCCTGGACAGGGGGTTAACTGGCTACACCTTC	CASSLDRGLTGYTF
TRBV7-2	TRBD1	NA	TRBJ2-7	TGTGCCAGCAGCCTATACAGGGGGGAGCAGTACTTC	CASSLYRGEQYF
TRBV27	NA	NA	TRBJ1-5	TGTGCCAGCAGGACAGGAGATCAGCCCCAGCATTTT	CASRTGDQPQHF
TRBV2	TRBD2	once	TRBJ2-7	TGTGCCAGCAGTCCTCGGGTTACCTTAGCGGGCAAGGTGGGCTACGAGCAGTACTTC	CASSPRVTLAGKVGYEQYF
TRBV7-3	TRBD2	NA	TRBJ2-3	TGTGCCAGCAGCCGGACTAGCTCTAGCACAGATACGCAGTATTTT	CASSRTSSSTDTQYF
TRBV28	NA	NA	TRBJ1-4	TGTGCCAGCAGTTCCCAGTTGGGCTTATCCTCCGAAAAACTGTTTTTT	CASSSQLGLSSEKLFF
TRBV5-5	NA	NA	TRBJ2-7	TGTGCCAGCAGCTTGGAGGGGTACGAGCAGTACTTC	CASSLEGYEQYF
TRBV28	TRBD2	NA	TRBJ2-7	TGTGCCAGCAGCTCTACACCAGGACTAGCGGAGGTCCCCTACGAGCAGTACTTC	CASSSTPGLAEVPYEQYF
TRBV5-8	NA	few	TRBJ1-5	TGTGCCAGCAGCTTGGACAGGATTCGCAATCAGCCCCAGCATTTT	CASSLDRIRNQPQHF
TRBV27	NA	NA	TRBJ1-1	TGTGCCAGCAGTTTTAGGGGAAGTAACACTGAAGCTTTCTTT	CASSFRGSNTEAFF
TRBV28	NA	NA	TRBJ2-7	TGTGCCAGCAGTCGGGAAGCCGCAGGCGAGCAGTACTTC	CASSREAAGEQYF
TRBV7-9	NA	NA	TRBJ2-5	TGTGCCAGCAGTTCTAAAGAGACCCAGTACTTC	CASSSKETQYF
TRBV19	TRBD1	few	TRBJ1-5	TGTGCCAGTAGTCTACAGGGGGCAGAGCAGCCCCAGCATTTT	CASSLQGAEQPQHF
TRBV5-1	TRBD2	NA	TRBJ2-7	TGCGCCAGCAGCCGAGGGGGGAGGACTAGCGGGAATTACGAGCAGTACTTC	CASSRGGRTSGNYEQYF
TRBV6-6	NA	NA	TRBJ1-1	TGTGCCAGCATGTTCGGGTATGAAGCTTTCTTT	CASMFGYEAFF
TRBV7-8	TRBD2	NA	TRBJ2-1	TGTGCCAGCAGCTTAGCCGCGGGAGGTGAGCAGTTCTTC	CASSLAAGGEQFF
TRBV5-6	NA	NA	TRBJ1-2	TGTGCCAGCAGCTTGGGAGGGAATTATGGCTACACCTTC	CASSLGGNYGYTF
TRBV2	TRBD1	NA	TRBJ1-5	TGTGCCAGCAGTGAAAAGGACAGGGCTCAGCCCCAGCATTTT	CASSEKDRAQPQHF
TRBV5-6	NA	NA	TRBJ1-1	TGTGCCAGCAGCTTGTCGGGGCGGGGGGAAGCTTTCTTT	CASSLSGRGEAFF
TRBV2	TRBD1	NA	TRBJ2-4	TGTGCCAGCAGGCTACAGGGGACAGGGGGGGGAAACATTCAGTACTTC	CASRLQGTGGGNIQYF
TRBV30	TRBD1	NA	TRBJ2-7	TGTGCCTGGAGTGTACTGGACAGGGGAGTCGAGCAGTACTTC	CAWSVLDRGVEQYF
TRBV11-2	NA	NA	TRBJ2-1	TGTGCCGGCAGCTTCCGGGACAACTACAATGAGCAGTTCTTC	CAGSFRDNYNEQFF
TRBV9	TRBD2	NA	TRBJ2-3	TGTGCCAGCAGCGTTACTAGCGGGGGGGCTGATACGCAGTATTTT	CASSVTSGGADTQYF
TRBV28	NA	NA	TRBJ2-7	TGTGCCAGCAGTTTATCCGTCAGCTACGAGCAGTACTTC	CASSLSVSYEQYF
TRBV6-1	NA	NA	TRBJ1-1	TGTGCCAGCAGTGCACTTCGCAGGGAACAGAACACTGAAGCTTTCTTT	CASSALRREQNTEAFF
TRBV5-1	TRBD1	once	TRBJ2-1	TGCGCCAGCAGCCCAGGACAGGGCGATGAGCAGTTCTTC	CASSPGQGDEQFF